This is a list of T cell receptor beta chains from one sample in a study. TCRdb ran MiXCR on the 5' RACE reads and lists one entry per CDR3 protein. The sample consists of 8,600 or so distinct CDR3 sequences, 55% of them appearing once. Sequencing was performed on Tregs sorted from a lymph node. The receptors here all came from a female donor with breast cancer. CDR3s include the opening cysteine and the closing phenylalanine or tryptophan.

j_call v_call cdr3_aa
TRBJ1-1 TRBV20-1 CSVRPASDTIAFF
TRBJ2-2 TRBV12-3/TRBV12-4 CASSAGTSGQTGELFF
TRBJ2-2 TRBV25-1 CASSESTGGTVTGELFF
TRBJ2-7 TRBV20-1 CSALRTSGSYEQYF
TRBJ2-5 TRBV29-1 CSVEVGLAAYQETQYF
TRBJ2-1 TRBV20-1 CSADLTESRGNEQFF
TRBJ2-5 TRBV10-3 CAISGPGSRETQYF
TRBJ2-6 TRBV30 CACRQGSGANVLTF
TRBJ1-6 TRBV7-2 CASSLGRANVSSYNSPLHF
TRBJ1-5 TRBV6-6 CASSYSTSGINQPQHF
TRBJ2-3 TRBV29-1 CSVELAEADTQYF
TRBJ2-7 TRBV25-1 CASSAAGSYEQYF
TRBJ1-1 TRBV5-1 CASSSPDGVGTEAFF
TRBJ2-2 TRBV6-2/TRBV6-3 CASSNGTLNTGELFF
TRBJ1-2 TRBV12-3/TRBV12-4 CASTQSSEGYGYTF
TRBJ2-2 TRBV7-3 CASSFGGQLNTGELFF
TRBJ2-1 TRBV4-1 CASSQDPSGGTYNEQFF
TRBJ2-3 TRBV3-1 CASSLLRDTQYF
TRBJ2-1 TRBV10-3 CASNHNTGDEQFF
TRBJ2-3 TRBV7-9 CASSLRWGTDTQYF
TRBJ2-1 TRBV7-6 CASSLTGPYNEQFF
TRBJ2-4 TRBV12-3/TRBV12-4 CASSYLAKNIQYF
TRBJ2-3 TRBV7-6 CAIRRILTDTQYF
TRBJ2-3 TRBV7-9 CASSPGTKTDTQYF
TRBJ1-5 TRBV20-1 CSAREGQAFQPQHF
TRBJ1-3 TRBV30 CAWRFRNTIYF
TRBJ1-4 TRBV7-9 CASSFNSVKLFF
TRBJ2-3 TRBV28 CASILGGNTDTQYF
TRBJ1-1 TRBV4-3 CASSREGWGEAFF
TRBJ1-2 TRBV30 CAWKVVRRDYGYTF
TRBJ2-1 TRBV18 CASSPSGFLVARNNEQFF
TRBJ2-1 TRBV12-3/TRBV12-4 CASSSQGPWGEQFF
TRBJ2-7 TRBV6-1 CASSEAPSGTTF
TRBJ1-6 TRBV30 CAWSLENSPLHF
TRBJ2-5 TRBV4-2 CASSQDREGQETQYF
TRBJ2-3 TRBV6-2/TRBV6-3 CARKIREGGTDTQYF
TRBJ1-1 TRBV20-1 CSATGYLGAFF
TRBJ2-7 TRBV6-6 CASSLAGPGQKSYEQYF
TRBJ2-1 TRBV5-1 CASSRSNSPYNEQFF
TRBJ1-6 TRBV9 CASSAEPWDSPLHF
TRBJ2-2 TRBV6-5 CASTATGMPGELFF
TRBJ2-4 TRBV20-1 CSAAIGGRPTEF
TRBJ2-3 TRBV10-3 CAISDLQASTDTQYF
TRBJ1-1 TRBV4-1 CASSPGPGGRYEAFF
TRBJ1-5 TRBV20-1 CSARRREQPQHF
TRBJ1-1 TRBV20-1 CSARGPRNTEAFF
TRBJ2-1 TRBV18 CASSPFSGTSGVYNEQFF
TRBJ2-1 TRBV29-1 CSVGLGANNEQFF
TRBJ2-3 TRBV7-2 CASGVGGLTDTQYF
TRBJ2-1 TRBV12-3/TRBV12-4 CASSDRAGLDEQFF
TRBJ1-1 TRBV4-1 CASSSYTEAFF